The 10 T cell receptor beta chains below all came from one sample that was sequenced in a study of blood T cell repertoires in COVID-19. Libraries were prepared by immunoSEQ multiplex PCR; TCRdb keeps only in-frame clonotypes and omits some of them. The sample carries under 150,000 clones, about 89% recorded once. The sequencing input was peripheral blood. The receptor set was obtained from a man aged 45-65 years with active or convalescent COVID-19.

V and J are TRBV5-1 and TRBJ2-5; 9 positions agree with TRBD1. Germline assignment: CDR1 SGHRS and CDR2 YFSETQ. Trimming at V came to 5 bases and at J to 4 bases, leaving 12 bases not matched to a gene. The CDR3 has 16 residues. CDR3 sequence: CASSSGTGLIGETQYF. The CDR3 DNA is TGCGCCAGCAGTTCCGGGACAGGGCTTATCGGAGAGACCCAGTACTTC.

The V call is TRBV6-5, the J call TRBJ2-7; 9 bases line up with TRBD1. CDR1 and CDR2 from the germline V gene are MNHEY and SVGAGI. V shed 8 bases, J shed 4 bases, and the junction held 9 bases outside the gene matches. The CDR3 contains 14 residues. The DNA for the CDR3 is TGTGCCAGCTTGCCCGGGACAGGGACTTACGAGCAGTACTTC. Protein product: CASLPGTGTYEQYF.

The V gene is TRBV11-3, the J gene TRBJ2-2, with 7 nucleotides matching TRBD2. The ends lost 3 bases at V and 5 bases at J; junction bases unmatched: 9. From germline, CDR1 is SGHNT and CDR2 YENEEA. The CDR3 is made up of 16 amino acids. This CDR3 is CASSLGIAGFTGELFF. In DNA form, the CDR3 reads TGTGCCAGCAGCTTGGGGATAGCGGGTTTTACCGGGGAGCTGTTTTTT.

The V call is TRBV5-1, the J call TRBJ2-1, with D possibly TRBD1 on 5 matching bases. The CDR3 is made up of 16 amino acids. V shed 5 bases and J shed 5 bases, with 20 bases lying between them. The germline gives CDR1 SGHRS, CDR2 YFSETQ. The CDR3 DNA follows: TGCGCCAGCAGTTTCCAGGGAACGCAGATAAACAATGAGCAGTTCTTC. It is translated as CASSFQGTQINNEQFF.

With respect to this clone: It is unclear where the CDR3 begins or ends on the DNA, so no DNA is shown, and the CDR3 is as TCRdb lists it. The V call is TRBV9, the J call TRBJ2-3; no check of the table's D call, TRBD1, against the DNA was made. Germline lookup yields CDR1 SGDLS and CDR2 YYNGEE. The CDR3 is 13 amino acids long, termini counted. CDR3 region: CASSVAEGASSNF.

The CDR3 is CAIGQGGAYEQYF. DNA for the CDR3: TGTGCCATCGGACAGGGGGGAGCCTACGAGCAGTACTTC. The gene calls are TRBV10-3 and TRBJ2-7; 10 bases are shared with TRBD1. With 8 bases clipped from V and 2 bases from J, the junction kept 3 bases outside the gene matches. Germline assignment: CDR1 ENHRY and CDR2 SYGVKD. The CDR3 sequence is 13 residues long.

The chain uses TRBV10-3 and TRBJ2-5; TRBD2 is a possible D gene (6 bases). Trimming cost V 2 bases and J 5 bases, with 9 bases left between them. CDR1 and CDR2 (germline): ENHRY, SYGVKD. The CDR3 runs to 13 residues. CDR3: CAISETGTETQYF. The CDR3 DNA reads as TGTGCCATCAGTGAGACCGGGACTGAGACCCAGTACTTC.

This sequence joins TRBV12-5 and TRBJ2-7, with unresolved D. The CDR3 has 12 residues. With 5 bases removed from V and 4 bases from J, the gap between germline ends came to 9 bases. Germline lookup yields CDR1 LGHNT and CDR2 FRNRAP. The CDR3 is CASGLWRYEQYF. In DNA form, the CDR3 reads TGTGCTAGTGGTCTATGGCGGTACGAGCAGTACTTC.

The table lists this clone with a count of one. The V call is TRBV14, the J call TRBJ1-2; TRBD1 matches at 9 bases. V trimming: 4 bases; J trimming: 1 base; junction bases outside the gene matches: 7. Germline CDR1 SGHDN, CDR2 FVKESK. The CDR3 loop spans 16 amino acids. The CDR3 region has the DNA TGTGCCAGCAGCCCCCGACAGGGGGGTATTAACTATGGCTACACCTTC. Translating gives CASSPRQGGINYGYTF.

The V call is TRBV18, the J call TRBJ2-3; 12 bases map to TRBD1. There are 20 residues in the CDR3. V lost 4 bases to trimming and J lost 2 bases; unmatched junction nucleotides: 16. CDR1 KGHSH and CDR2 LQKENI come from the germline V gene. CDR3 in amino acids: CASSQPGTGGQTDSTDTQYF. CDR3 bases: TGTGCCAGCTCACAACCCGGGACAGGGGGCCAGACGGACTCCACAGATACGCAGTATTTT.